This TCR beta chain was recorded in a study of T cells in Graves' hyperthyroidism and ophthalmopathy. Researchers took RNA transcripts and amplified the TCR beta CDR3 regions from them. When the TCR CDR3 underwent first-round RT-PCR, the HTBI primer set was used. TCRdb redid the calling of the multiplex PCR reads with MiXCR, one entry per CDR3 protein. This table has around 350,000 distinct CDR3 sequences, 15% appearing once. The CDR3 is 16 residues long. With 4 bases removed from V and 3 bases from J, the gap between germline ends came to 19 bases. Germline loops: CDR1 SEHNR, CDR2 FQNEAQ (reference sequence).

The TCR sequence derives from a woman aged 55-75 years with Graves' ophthalmopathy. The source material was blood. The chain combines TRBV7-9 with TRBJ2-7; D tentatively reads TRBD1 or TRBD2 (5 bases each). The CDR3 reads CASSSTTRDGNYEQYF. DNA of the CDR3: TGTGCCAGCAGCTCCACTACCCGGGACGGAAACTACGAGCAGTACTTC.